Listed below are T cell receptor beta chains from one sample, sequenced in a study of shared T cell receptors in the human thymus. Repertoires were generated with immunoSEQ multiplex PCR, while TCRdb's copy carries only in-frame clones and drops some. This sample has about 660,000 clones, with 70% to 90% found just once. These data were also filed under a second study, of human thymus T cells.

The source material was thymocytes. The receptors were gathered from a boy under three years old with a congenital heart defect. Each CDR3 is given with its conserved first and last residue. D genes are given only for firm matches. Clone sizes are given selectively: once, few, many, or a class where the clone is expanded.

>-|TRBJ1-2|TRBV28|-
TGTGCCAGCAGTGGGGGCCAGGGGAACTATGGCTACACCTTC
CASSGGQGNYGYTF
>-|TRBJ2-2|TRBV4-3|TRBD1
TGCGCCAGCAGCCAAGCGATGACAGGGGGTCTTTGCGGGGAGCTGTTTTTT
CASSQAMTGGLCGELFF
>-|TRBJ1-1|TRBV4-2|-
TGTGCCAGCAAGAGGGAGAGCACTGAAGCTTTCTTT
CASKRESTEAFF
>-|TRBJ1-1|TRBV27|-
TGTGCCAGCAGTCCCCCCGGGGGGACGAACACTGAAGCTTTCTTT
CASSPPGGTNTEAFF
>-|TRBJ2-3|TRBV4-1|-
TGCGCCAGTACCCCCAGTCAGGTCGGCACAGATACGCAGTATTTT
CASTPSQVGTDTQYF
>-|TRBJ1-5|TRBV6-1|-
TGTGCCAGCAGTGAAAGTAGGGGGATGGGTAGCAATCAGCCCCAGCATTTT
CASSESRGMGSNQPQHF
>once|TRBJ1-2|TRBV9|-
TGTGCCAGCAGCCCTCCACCTTCAGTTCCCTATGGCTACACCTTC
CASSPPPSVPYGYTF
>-|TRBJ2-1|TRBV4-1|TRBD2
TGCGCCAGCAGCCAAGATTACCTAGCGGGGGTTTACAATGAGCAGTTCTTC
CASSQDYLAGVYNEQFF
>-|TRBJ2-7|TRBV28|-
TGTGCCAGCATTGAGAATGCCGAGCAGTACTTC
CASIENAEQYF
>-|TRBJ2-1|TRBV5-6|-
TGTGCCAGCAGCTTCGGTTCAGGGACCTACAATGAGCAGTTCTTC
CASSFGSGTYNEQFF
>-|TRBJ1-2|TRBV4-3|-
TGCGCCAGCAGCCAGCGACAGGAGAACTATGGCTACACCTTC
CASSQRQENYGYTF
>few|TRBJ2-7|TRBV16|TRBD2
TGTGCCAGCCAATCTTCTAGCGGGAGGCCTTACGAGCAGTACTTC
CASQSSSGRPYEQYF
>few|TRBJ2-7|TRBV5-6|-
TGTGCCAGCAGCTTGAGACCAGGCGGGGCTTTCGAGCAGTACTTC
CASSLRPGGAFEQYF
>-|TRBJ1-6|TRBV18|-
TGTGCCAGCTCCCAGTCTTTTAATTCACCCCTCCACTTT
CASSQSFNSPLHF
>-|TRBJ2-5|TRBV18|-
TGTGCCAGCTCACCGGGGGCACGGGAGACCCAGTACTTC
CASSPGARETQYF
>once|TRBJ1-1|TRBV5-1|-
TGCGCCAGCAGCTCGCCTTCATACTACCCAAACACTGAAGCTTTCTTT
CASSSPSYYPNTEAFF
>-|TRBJ1-4|TRBV5-8|-
TGTGCCAGCAGCTTCCAAGGGGTACAAGAAAACGCAACTAATGAAAAACTGTTTTTT
CASSFQGVQENATNEKLFF
>-|TRBJ2-1|TRBV4-1|-
TGCGCCAGCAGCCAAATGGAAACTAGACGGCGGTTCTTC
CASSQMETRRRFF
>-|TRBJ2-7|TRBV6-1|-
TGTGCCAGCAGTGAAGGGTGGGACATTGGCTACGAGCAGTACTTC
CASSEGWDIGYEQYF
>-|TRBJ2-3|TRBV27|-
TGTGCCAGCAAGGCTAGCGGCACAGATACGCAGTATTTT
CASKASGTDTQYF
>-|TRBJ2-7|TRBV1|-
TGCACCAGCACCCGGGGATTGGACGAGCAGTACTTC
CTSTRGLDEQYF
>once|TRBJ2-1|TRBV4-1|TRBD1
TGCGCCAGCAGCCAAGATCGAAGGGGGACAGGGCTCAATGAGCAGTTCTTC
CASSQDRRGTGLNEQFF
>-|TRBJ2-3|TRBV7-2|-
TGTGCCAGCAGCCAGGTTCGCCCCTCCAAGCCTGATACGCAGTATTTT
CASSQVRPSKPDTQYF
>-|TRBJ1-4|TRBV4-3|-
TGCGCCAGCAGCGAGTCCGGGACACCGAATGAAAAACTGTTTTTT
CASSESGTPNEKLFF
>-|TRBJ1-1|TRBV7-6|-
TGTGCCAGCAGCGACCGGGGGATGAACACTGAAGCTTTCTTT
CASSDRGMNTEAFF
>-|TRBJ2-3|TRBV9|-
TGTGCCAGCAGCGTAGATAACAACAGCACAGATACGCAGTATTTT
CASSVDNNSTDTQYF